The entry that follows covers one T cell receptor (beta chain) sequence. Its antigen target is currently unknown. A read error may produce the germline difference seen at one junction end. CDR1 and CDR2 were assigned from the germline V gene as LGHNA and YNFKEQ. There are 16 amino acids in the CDR3, from cysteine to phenylalanine inclusive. Only the CDR3 DNA stays, 48 bases, in frame from base 1. Collaborating institutions collected whole blood in K2EDTA tubes following their own protocols. For TCRbeta analysis, collaborators shipped samples in one of three forms: frozen whole blood, isolated PBMCs, or DNA extracted from either of those sample types. The data were taken from a study of blood T cell repertoires in COVID-19 (TCRdb year 2020). The study in broad terms: The collaborator samples originated in the United States, Italy and Spain and spanned the acute and convalescent phases of COVID-19. The repertoires were released in a freely available public database meant as a resource for research on the immune response to SARS-CoV-2. Subjects who had been exposed to COVID-19, were actively infected with it, or had recovered from it provided the deeply sampled blood TCRbeta repertoires that made up the dataset. Samples were obtained from the ongoing ImmuneRACE study (first 160 participants) and from 1,254 subjects provided by 6 global collaborators. The prospective study material was composed of cDNA or gDNA derived from T cells, B-cell-depleted T cells, or PBMCs. A de-identified subject ID, COVID-19 status, age in years and sex were almost always included in the sample metadata. HLA class I and class II types, where available, came from metadata supplied by the sample provider rather than from assay-based typing. The study at large found these results: The quantity of clinical and demographic metadata differed by source and by participant and was supplied without curation.

TCRbeta CDR3 regions were amplified from genomic DNA using the immunoSEQ Assay, a bias-controlled multiplex PCR. For the original study's pipeline: Within the assay, amplification of reference gene primers was used to estimate how many nucleated cells each sample contained. To quantify the absolute abundance of each unique TCRbeta CDR3 rearrangement, sequence reads were collapsed and filtered. For each sample, productive Simpson clonality was calculated as the square root of Simpson's diversity index over productive rearrangements. The immuneACCESS repertoire file appears here via TCRdb, limited to in-frame rearrangements. These files lack a portion of the clones; in checked studies, under half of the deficit traces to unresolved V genes, and the cause of the others is not known. Clonal size and the V and J genes are those of that table, whereas D and trimming came from the DNA. Here the sample has around 45,000 clones; over 75% occur a single time. Of the sample, around a quarter falls within the top ten clones.

Rearrangement joined TRBV4-2 to TRBJ2-3; possibly the D gene is TRBD2, per 6 matching bases. The sequence came from an older woman with acute or convalescent COVID-19. Sequenced sample: peripheral blood. The nucleotide sequence reads TGTACCAGCAGCCAAGGGCGGGCTAGCGCCACAGATACGCAGTATTTT. Its translation is CTSSQGRASATDTQYF.